This T cell receptor beta chain appears in the sequencing data of a study of blood T cell repertoires in COVID-19. Study information: Samples of COVID-19 (acute and convalescent) were obtained from the United States, Italy and Spain.

Looked up from germline, CDR1 is SEHNR and CDR2 is FQNEAQ (reference sequence). This CDR3 contains 13 residues. Trimming took off 2 bases at V and 8 bases at J, with 12 bases between the two ends. In terms of age and location, participants ranged from roughly 18 to 90 years and lived in around 22 US areas. Cohort placement rested on clinical history that participants reported themselves. Generated by immunoSEQ multiplex PCR, the TCRdb table keeps only in-frame clones and is missing some. The repertoire holds 350,000 or so clones, with roughly nine tenths as singletons. The chain uses TRBV7-9 and TRBJ1-2; D is possibly TRBD1 (6 bases). This sequence originates from a woman aged 25 to 45 who had recovered from COVID-19. Sequences were obtained from PBMCs or T cells enriched from blood (not recorded which). CDR3 sequence (DNA): TGTGCCAGCAGCTTAAGGGGGGGTTACGGCTACACCTTC. Protein product: CASSLRGGYGYTF.